This entry lists 8 T cell receptor beta chains sequenced from one sample in a study of blood T cell repertoires in COVID-19. Clones were sequenced by immunoSEQ multiplex PCR, and TCRdb holds only the in-frame ones, with some missing. Seen here are about 150,000 clones, 75% to 90% observed once, and the top ten hold about 2.5%. Input material: peripheral blood. The origin of the receptors is a woman aged 70-85 years with acute or convalescent COVID-19.

In this sample, this clone turned up a few times. V usage is TRBV7-2 and J usage is TRBJ2-5, with 7 bases identical to TRBD2. CDR1 is SGHTA and CDR2 is FQGNSA in the germline V gene. The CDR3 consists of 12 residues. V shed 3 bases and J 5 bases; nucleotides not matched to a gene: 0. CDR3 DNA: TGTGCCAGCAGCTTCGGGAGGGAGACCCAGTACTTC. This sequence encodes CASSFGRETQYF.

The genes are TRBV2 and TRBJ1-1; D ambiguous. This CDR3 has 13 amino acids. Germline loops: CDR1 SNHLY, CDR2 FYNNEI. V shed 3 bases and J shed 2 bases, with 7 bases lying between them. CDR3 bases: TGTGCCAGCAGTGAGGAGGAAAACACTGAAGCTTTCTTT. Protein: CASSEEENTEAFF.

The chain carries TRBV10-1 and TRBJ2-1, with a weak D call TRBD1 (6 bases). The CDR3 has 18 residues. The germline V gene has CDR1 WNHNN and CDR2 SYGVQD (reference sequence). Trimming left V 7 bases short and J 7 bases short, with 29 bases between. This chain's CDR3 is CASTPEIITGFPLNEQFF. The CDR3 DNA sequence: TGCGCCAGCACTCCCGAGATTATAACAGGGTTCCCCTTGAATGAGCAGTTCTTC.

The chain recombines TRBV6-5 with TRBJ2-3, with TRBD1 as a possible D gene (6 bases). V shed 5 bases and J shed 6 bases, with 9 bases lying between them. The CDR3 loop spans 12 amino acids. From germline, CDR1 is MNHEY and CDR2 SVGAGI. CDR3 protein: CASSPGVDTQYF. For the CDR3, the DNA is TGTGCCAGCAGTCCAGGGGTGGATACGCAGTATTTT.

Notes on this clone: Sequence at one end of the junction differs from germline and may be a read error. V is TRBV7-7 and J is TRBJ2-2, with 8 bases lining up with TRBD1. Germline V gives CDR1 SSHAT, CDR2 FNYEAQ (reference sequence). The CDR3 contains 16 residues. CDR3 nucleotides: TGTGCTAGCAGTCCGACAGGGGCCCTGAACACCGGGGAGCTGTTTTTT. It translates to CASSPTGALNTGELFF.

In the case of this clone: Other nucleotide sequences from this sample produce the same CDR3. J is TRBJ1-1 and V is TRBV10-3; D is perhaps TRBD1 (5 bases). The length of the CDR3 is 13 residues. V gave up 4 bases and J gave up 1 base, with 7 bases separating them. Germline V gene data show CDR1 as ENHRY and CDR2 as SYGVKD. Here the CDR3 reads CAISAQGNTEAFF. CDR3 nucleotide sequence: TGTGCCATCAGTGCTCAGGGGAACACTGAAGCTTTCTTT.

This clone was observed a handful of times. The chain recombines TRBV3-1 (or the pseudogene TRBV3-2) with TRBJ1-1; weak D call: TRBD1 (5 bases). The CDR3 runs 16 residues. Germline V gene lookup returns CDR1 LGHDT and CDR2 YNNKEL (reference sequence). V was cut by 5 bases and J by 0 bases, with 16 bases left in between. CDR3 amino acids: CASSRAGENMNTEAFF. CDR3 nucleotides: TGTGCCAGCAGCAGGGCGGGGGAAAATATGAACACTGAAGCTTTCTTT.

This clone was picked up many times. This specimen includes other DNA sequences encoding the same CDR3. The chain joins TRBV7-2 to TRBJ1-1; possibly TRBD1 for D (5 bases). The CDR3 length is 12 residues. Trimming removed 5 bases at V and 5 bases at J, with 9 bases between. Germline loops: CDR1 SGHTA, CDR2 FQGNSA. The CDR3 sequence: CASSSGGTEAFF. The DNA of the CDR3 is TGTGCCAGCAGCAGTGGGGGGACTGAAGCTTTCTTT.